These 5 T cell receptor beta chains share one sample of origin, sequenced in a study of T cell clones after liver transplantation. TCRdb keeps only in-frame clones here, not all; method: immunoSEQ multiplex PCR. The table lists tens of thousands of clones, 80% to 95% of them singletons, with 0.9% to 1% in the top ten. This material consisted of CD4+ T cells from blood, taken around 25 months after liver transplant. The receptors derive from a human patient who received a liver transplant. The graft donor may have given rise to some T cells.

The V and J genes are TRBV4-2 and TRBJ2-5; 10 bases are a match to TRBD2. J was trimmed by 2 bases and V by 0 bases; bases with no gene match: 12. Germline CDR1 is LGHNA and CDR2 is YNFKEQ. The CDR3 consists of 19 residues. The CDR3 here is CASSQDGTSGANRQETQYF. Written as DNA, the CDR3 is TGTGCCAGCAGCCAAGACGGTACTAGCGGGGCAAATCGACAAGAGACCCAGTACTTC.

This chain uses TRBV28 with TRBJ2-5, with D perhaps TRBD2 (5 bases). From germline, CDR1 is MDHEN and CDR2 SYDVKM. Deletions cut 5 bases from V and 5 bases from J, with 15 bases between. The CDR3 is made up of 14 amino acids. CDR3: CASSAPGLGETQYF. CDR3 DNA sequence: TGTGCCAGCAGTGCGCCGGGGTTGGGGGAGACCCAGTACTTC.

The CDR3 DNA reads TGTGCCACATCCCCTGGGACCGCACCGGCCCAGTACTTC. Its protein product is CATSPGTAPAQYF. The chain links TRBV7-9 to TRBJ2-5; D may correspond to TRBD1 or TRBD2 (5 bases each). The germline CDR1 and CDR2 sequences are SEHNR and FQNEAQ (reference sequence). V was trimmed by 10 bases and J by 9 bases, leaving 21 bases between them. This CDR3 comprises 13 residues.

The chain couples TRBV7-2 to TRBJ2-7, with D hard to call. The germline V and J ends were trimmed by 5 bases and 0 bases, with 5 bases remaining between them. Germline V CDR1 and CDR2: SGHTA, FQGNSA. The CDR3 totals 12 residues. The CDR3 loop reads CASSQTSYEQYF. The CDR3 DNA follows: TGTGCCAGCAGCCAGACCTCCTACGAGCAGTACTTC.

The rearrangement links TRBV18 to TRBJ1-1; no firm D call. The V gene lost 1 base and the J gene lost 4 bases, with 10 bases spanning the gap. Per the germline V gene, CDR1 is KGHSH and CDR2 is LQKENI. The CDR3 totals 14 residues. The CDR3 protein is CASSPREGLTEAFF. The CDR3 DNA is TGTGCCAGCTCACCACGGGAGGGCCTCACTGAAGCTTTCTTT.